This T cell receptor beta chain was identified during a study of spatial heterogeneity in lung cancer. For the study at large: Beta-chain sequences were consistently detected more often than alpha-chain sequences.

This clonotype has ten or more counts. TCRdb re-derived calls from the 5' RACE reads in MiXCR, one entry per CDR3 protein. The sample includes approximately 25,000 distinct CDR3 sequences, roughly 7% seen only once; the top ten take roughly an eighth. Time point of the sample: sample taken at primary tumor resection. The sequenced material consisted of unsorted whole RNA from tumor, nontumor lung or frozen PBMC. Sequenced material: PBMCs, taken at surgery. The clonotype was recovered from a male donor with early-stage non-small cell lung cancer.

CDR3 protein: CAISELGEQFF. The CDR3 DNA reads as TGTGCCATCAGTGAGCTGGGCGAGCAGTTCTTC. This rearrangement joins TRBV10-3 to TRBJ2-1; D ambiguous. The CDR3 is 11 residues long. Germline V gene lookup returns CDR1 ENHRY and CDR2 SYGVKD. The V gene lost 2 bases and the J gene lost 10 bases, with 6 bases spanning the gap.